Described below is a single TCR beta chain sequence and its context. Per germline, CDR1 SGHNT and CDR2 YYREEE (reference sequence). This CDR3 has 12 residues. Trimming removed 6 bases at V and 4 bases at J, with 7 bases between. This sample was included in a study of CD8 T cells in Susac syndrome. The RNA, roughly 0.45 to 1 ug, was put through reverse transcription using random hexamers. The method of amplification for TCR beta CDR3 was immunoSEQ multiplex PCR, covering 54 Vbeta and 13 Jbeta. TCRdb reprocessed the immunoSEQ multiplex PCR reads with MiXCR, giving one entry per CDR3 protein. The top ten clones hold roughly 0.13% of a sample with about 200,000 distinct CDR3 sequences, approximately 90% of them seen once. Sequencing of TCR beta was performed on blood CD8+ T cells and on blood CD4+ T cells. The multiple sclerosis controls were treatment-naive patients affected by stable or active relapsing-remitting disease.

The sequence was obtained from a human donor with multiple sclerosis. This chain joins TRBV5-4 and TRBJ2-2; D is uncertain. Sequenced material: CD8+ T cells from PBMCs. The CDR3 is CASKYRTGELFF. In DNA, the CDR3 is TGTGCCAGCAAATATCGCACCGGGGAGCTGTTTTTT.